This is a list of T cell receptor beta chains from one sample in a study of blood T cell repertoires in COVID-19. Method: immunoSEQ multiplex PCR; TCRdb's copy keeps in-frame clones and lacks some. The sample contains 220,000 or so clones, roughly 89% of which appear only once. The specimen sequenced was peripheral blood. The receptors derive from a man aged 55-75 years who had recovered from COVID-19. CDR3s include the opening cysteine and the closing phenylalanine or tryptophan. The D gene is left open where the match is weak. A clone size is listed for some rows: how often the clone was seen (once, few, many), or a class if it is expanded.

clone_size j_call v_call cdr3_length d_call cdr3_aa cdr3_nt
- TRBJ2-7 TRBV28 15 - CASSLLPEVTGEQYF TGTGCCAGCAGTTTACTGCCCGAGGTGACGGGGGAGCAGTACTTC
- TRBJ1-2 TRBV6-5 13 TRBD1 CASSIGTGGGYTF TGTGCCAGCAGTATAGGGACAGGGGGAGGCTACACCTTC
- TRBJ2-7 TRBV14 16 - CASSQALGDLRYEQYF TGTGCCAGCAGCCAAGCGCTCGGGGACTTGCGCTACGAGCAGTACTTC
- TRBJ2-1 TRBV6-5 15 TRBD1 CASSPRDRGFGEQFF TGTGCCAGCAGCCCCCGGGACAGGGGTTTCGGTGAGCAGTTCTTC
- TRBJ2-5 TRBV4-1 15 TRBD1 CASSQGGTGGETQYF TGCGCCAGCAGCCAAGGGGGGACAGGGGGAGAGACCCAGTACTTC
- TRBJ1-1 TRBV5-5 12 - CASSWGDTEAFF TGTGCCAGCAGCTGGGGGGATACTGAAGCTTTCTTT
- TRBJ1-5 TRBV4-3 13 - CASSQSVNQPQHF TGCGCCAGCAGCCAATCGGTCAATCAGCCCCAGCATTTT
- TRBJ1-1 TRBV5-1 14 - CASSLQGPNTEAFF TGCGCCAGCAGCTTACAGGGCCCTAACACTGAAGCTTTCTTT
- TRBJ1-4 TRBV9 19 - CASSDKPLFAQGSNEKLFF TGTGCCAGCAGCGACAAACCACTTTTCGCCCAGGGGTCTAATGAAAAACTGTTTTTT
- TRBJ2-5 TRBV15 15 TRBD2 CATSRDGGGQETQYF TGTGCCACCAGCAGAGACGGGGGGGGCCAAGAGACCCAGTACTTC
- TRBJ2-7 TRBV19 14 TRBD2 CASSMASGAYEQYF TGTGCCAGTAGTATGGCTAGCGGGGCCTACGAGCAGTACTTC
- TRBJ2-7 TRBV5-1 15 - CASSLASGGGGEQYF TGCGCCAGCAGCTTGGCCAGCGGAGGCGGAGGCGAGCAGTACTTC
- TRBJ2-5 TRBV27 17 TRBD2 CASSQSTSGRAYETQYF TGTGCCAGCAGTCAATCGACTAGCGGGAGGGCCTATGAGACCCAGTACTTC
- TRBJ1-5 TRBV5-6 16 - CASSLAGGAGDQPQHF TGTGCCAGCAGCTTGGCTGGGGGGGCGGGGGATCAGCCCCAGCATTTT
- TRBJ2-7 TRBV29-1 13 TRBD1 CSVEDQGAYEQYF TGCAGCGTTGAAGACCAGGGGGCCTACGAGCAGTACTTC
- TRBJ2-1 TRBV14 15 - CASSQDWARNNEQFF TGTGCCAGCAGCCAAGATTGGGCCAGAAACAATGAGCAGTTCTTC
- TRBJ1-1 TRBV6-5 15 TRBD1 CASSYAGQGVTEAFF TGTGCCAGCAGTTATGCCGGACAGGGAGTCACTGAAGCTTTCTTT
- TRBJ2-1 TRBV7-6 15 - CASSAQEGSYNEQFF TGTGCCAGCAGCGCACAGGAGGGCTCCTACAATGAGCAGTTCTTC
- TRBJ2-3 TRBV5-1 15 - CASSLGAGYTDTQYF TGCGCCAGCAGCTTAGGAGCTGGCTACACAGATACGCAGTATTTT
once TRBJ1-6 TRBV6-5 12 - CASTGGFTPLHF TGTGCCAGCACGGGAGGGTTTACACCCCTCCACTTT
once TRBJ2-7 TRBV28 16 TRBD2 CASSPPGLAFRYEQYF TGTGCCAGCAGCCCCCCGGGACTAGCGTTTAGGTACGAGCAGTACTTC
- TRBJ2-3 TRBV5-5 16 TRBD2 CASILLTSVQGDTQYF TGTGCCAGCATCCTGCTGACTAGCGTGCAGGGAGATACGCAGTATTTT
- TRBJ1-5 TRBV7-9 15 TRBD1 CASSPGTGINQPQHF TGTGCCAGCAGCCCCGGGACAGGGATTAATCAGCCCCAGCATTTT
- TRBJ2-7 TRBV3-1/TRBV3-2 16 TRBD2 CASSQFPSGRTYEQYF TGTGCCAGCAGCCAATTTCCTAGCGGGCGCACCTACGAGCAGTACTTC
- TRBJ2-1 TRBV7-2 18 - CASSLNGFLAYQLDEQFF TGTGCCAGCAGCTTAAATGGGTTTCTAGCGTACCAATTGGATGAGCAGTTCTTC
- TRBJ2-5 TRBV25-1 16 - CASSALIRRGQETQYF TGTGCCAGCAGTGCCCTCATCAGGAGGGGACAAGAGACCCAGTACTTC
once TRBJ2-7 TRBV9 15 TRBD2 CASSPQREPRYEQYF TGTGCCAGCAGCCCTCAGCGGGAGCCCAGGTACGAGCAGTACTTC
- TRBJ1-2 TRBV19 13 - CASRIQGSYGYTF TGTGCCAGTAGAATACAGGGATCCTATGGCTACACCTTC
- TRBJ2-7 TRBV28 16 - CASSLGDTSSYYEQYF TGTGCCAGCAGTTTAGGCGACACGTCGTCTTACTACGAGCAGTACTTC
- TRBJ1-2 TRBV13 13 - CASSSGAYYGYTF TGTGCCAGCAGCTCAGGGGCTTACTATGGCTACACCTTC
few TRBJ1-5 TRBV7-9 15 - CASSLDREENQPQHF TGTGCCAGCAGCTTAGACAGGGAAGAAAATCAGCCCCAGCATTTT
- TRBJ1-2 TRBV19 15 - CASSYGGVGNYGYTF TGTGCCAGTAGTTACGGAGGGGTAGGGAACTATGGCTACACCTTC
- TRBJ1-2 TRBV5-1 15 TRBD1 CASSPGQATNYGYTF TGCGCCAGCAGCCCGGGACAGGCCACTAACTATGGCTACACCTTC
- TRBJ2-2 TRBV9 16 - CASSVLVGSRPGELFF TGTGCCAGCAGCGTGCTAGTCGGGAGTCGCCCCGGGGAGCTGTTTTTT
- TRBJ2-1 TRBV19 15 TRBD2 CASTLSGNTYNEQFF TGTGCCAGTACCCTTAGCGGGAATACCTACAATGAGCAGTTCTTC
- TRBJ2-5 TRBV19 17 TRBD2 CASSNGLAGGDGKTQYF TGTGCCAGTAGTAACGGACTAGCGGGGGGGGACGGGAAGACCCAGTACTTC
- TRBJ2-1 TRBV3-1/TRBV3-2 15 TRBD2 CASSQPSGTRDEQFF TGTGCCAGCAGCCAACCCTCCGGGACTAGAGATGAGCAGTTCTTC
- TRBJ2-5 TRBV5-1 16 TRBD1 CASSPGTGGRGETQYF TGCGCCAGCAGCCCCGGGACAGGGGGTAGGGGAGAGACCCAGTACTTC
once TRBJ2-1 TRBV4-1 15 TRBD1 CASSPSGTEINEQFF TGCGCCAGCAGCCCCTCTGGGACAGAAATCAATGAGCAGTTCTTC
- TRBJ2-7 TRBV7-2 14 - CASSLVLDSYEQYF TGTGCCAGCAGCTTAGTCCTGGACAGCTACGAGCAGTACTTC
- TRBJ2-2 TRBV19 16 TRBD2 CASRDSGGINTGELFF TGTGCCAGTAGAGATAGCGGGGGGATAAACACCGGGGAGCTGTTTTTT
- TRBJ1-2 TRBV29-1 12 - CSVSLSSYGYTF TGCAGCGTCTCCCTTAGCTCATATGGCTACACCTTC
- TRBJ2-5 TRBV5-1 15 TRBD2 CASSWGLAGQETQYF TGCGCCAGCAGCTGGGGACTAGCGGGTCAAGAGACCCAGTACTTC
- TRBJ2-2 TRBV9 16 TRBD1 CASSVGHGQGPGELFF TGTGCCAGCAGCGTAGGACACGGACAGGGGCCCGGGGAGCTGTTTTTT
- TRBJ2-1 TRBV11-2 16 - CASSRVSGIVSNEQFF TGTGCCAGCAGCCGAGTCTCGGGTATAGTGTCCAATGAGCAGTTCTTC
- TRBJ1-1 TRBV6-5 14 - CASSFRVTDTEAFF TGTGCCAGCAGTTTCAGGGTAACGGACACTGAAGCTTTCTTT
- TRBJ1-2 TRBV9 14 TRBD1 CASSATGSMFSYTF TGTGCCAGCAGCGCGACAGGGTCTATGTTCAGCTACACCTTC
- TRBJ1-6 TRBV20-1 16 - CSASESRSSYNSPLHF TGCAGTGCTAGTGAATCTAGGAGCTCCTATAATTCACCCCTCCACTTT
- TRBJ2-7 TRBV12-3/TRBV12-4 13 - CASSSGGRYEQYF TGTGCCAGCAGTTCGGGGGGCCGTTACGAGCAGTACTTC